These 11 T cell receptor beta chains were sequenced from one sample in a study of control samples from healthy donors and cancer patients. TCRdb keeps only in-frame clones here, not all; method: immunoSEQ multiplex PCR. In the table there are about 130,000 clones, about 95% of which are singletons. The source material was PBMCs. Receptors originate from a man aged 55 to 70 with colorectal cancer.

The rearrangement uses TRBV5-1 and TRBJ1-2; unclear D gene. Trimming took off 0 bases at V and 2 bases at J, with 5 bases between the two ends. Looked up from germline, CDR1 is SGHRS and CDR2 is YFSETQ. The CDR3 consists of 13 residues. In DNA, the CDR3 is TGCGCCAGCAGCTTGGGCAGAAACTATGGCTACACCTTC. Its translation: CASSLGRNYGYTF.

The V gene is TRBV10-2, the J gene TRBJ1-4, with D hard to call. Germline-derived CDR1 and CDR2 are WSHSY and SAAADI. Deletions cut 3 bases from V and 7 bases from J, with 6 bases between. The CDR3 is 12 residues long. CDR3 sequence (DNA): TGCGCCAGCAGTGAAGTCTCTGAAAAACTGTTTTTT. It is translated as CASSEVSEKLFF.

The CDR3, as DNA: TGTGCCAGCAGTTCCCCGGCCGGAGCAACTAATGAAAAACTGTTTTTT. This encodes CASSSPAGATNEKLFF. The V and J genes are TRBV6-2 or TRBV6-3 and TRBJ1-4; the D is unclear. The length of the CDR3 is 16 residues. Trimming took off 4 bases at V and 0 bases at J, with 12 bases between the two ends. Germline CDR1 reads MNHEY; CDR2 reads SVGEGT.

The V call is TRBV18, the J call TRBJ2-7; tentative D call: TRBD1 (6 bases). CDR3 size: 15 residues. Trimming stripped 3 bases from V and 0 bases from J, with 12 bases between. Germline V gives CDR1 KGHSH, CDR2 LQKENI. The CDR3 loop reads CASSPDSEPSYEQYF. In nucleotides, the CDR3 is TGTGCCAGCTCACCGGACAGCGAACCCTCCTACGAGCAGTACTTC.

The gene calls are TRBV2 and TRBJ2-7; D gene unclear. This CDR3 contains 12 residues. V gave up 0 bases and J gave up 3 bases, with 3 bases separating them. CDR1 is SNHLY, CDR2 FYNNEI, per germline. Here the CDR3 reads CASSEAFYEQYF. In DNA, the CDR3 is TGTGCCAGCAGTGAAGCCTTCTACGAGCAGTACTTC.

The V and J genes are TRBV5-1 and TRBJ1-1, with D perhaps TRBD1 (6 bases). The germline CDR1 and CDR2 sequences are SGHRS and YFSETQ. The ends were cut back, 3 bases at V and 4 bases at J, with 13 bases in the middle. The CDR3 runs to 14 residues. The DNA for the CDR3 is TGCGCCAGCAGCTCCGGAACAGGGAGCACTGAAGCTTTCTTT. Amino acid sequence: CASSSGTGSTEAFF.

The CDR3 loop is CASKRGMYGYTF. CDR3 coding DNA: TGTGCCAGTAAGCGGGGGATGTATGGCTACACCTTC. The genes are TRBV19 and TRBJ1-2; D possibly corresponds to TRBD1 (5 bases). V was clipped by 7 bases and J by 5 bases, with 11 bases between them. From germline, CDR1 is LNHDA and CDR2 SQIVND (reference sequence). The CDR3 has 12 amino acids.

The chain links TRBV24-1 to TRBJ1-3; 7 bases match TRBD1. V shed 4 bases, J shed 4 bases, and the junction held 3 bases outside the gene matches. The CDR3 runs to 14 residues. CDR1 and CDR2 from the germline V gene are KGHDR and SFDVKD. The CDR3 sequence: CATSDQTGGNTIYF. CDR3 nucleotides: TGTGCCACCAGTGACCAGACAGGGGGAAACACCATATATTTT.

This clone turned up a few times. This chain links TRBV28 with TRBJ2-7, with D perhaps matching TRBD1 (5 bases). Germline CDR1 MDHEN, CDR2 SYDVKM. V shed 5 bases and J shed 0 bases, with 17 bases lying between them. The CDR3 has 16 amino acids. The CDR3 DNA is TGTGCCAGCAGTACCCAGACAGAGTCCCTCTCCTACGAGCAGTACTTC. Translation: CASSTQTESLSYEQYF.

The rearrangement uses TRBV29-1 and TRBJ1-1; no firm D call. The germline CDR1 and CDR2 sequences are SQVTM and ANQGSEA. The CDR3 covers 12 residues. V was pared by 4 bases and J by 1 base, with 7 bases between. The CDR3 DNA follows: TGCAGCGTTGGACACCGGAACACTGAAGCTTTCTTT. It translates to CSVGHRNTEAFF.

This clone occurred a few times. The chain joins TRBV11-2 to TRBJ1-5; D possibly corresponds to TRBD1 (5 bases). The CDR3 runs 16 residues. Per germline, CDR1 SGHAT and CDR2 FQNNGV. The V end lost 5 bases, the J end lost 0 bases, and 14 bases lay between the germline ends. The CDR3 reads CASSRDSGYSNQPQHF. The CDR3 DNA reads as TGTGCCAGCAGCCGGGACTCTGGATATAGCAATCAGCCCCAGCATTTT.